This T cell receptor (beta chain) was captured in a study of blood T cells in healthy people across ages. Through a sample-barcoded 5' primer and a J-beta primer mix, a second PCR was run for roughly 6 to 12 cycles. TCRdb passed the 5' RACE reads through MiXCR, listing each CDR3 protein once. The data show approximately 2,000,000 distinct CDR3 sequences, with more than 35% seen just once and about 23% held by the top ten. This CDR3 has 13 residues. V lost 1 base and J lost 9, with 10 bases in between. The germline CDR1 and CDR2 sequences are LNHNV and YYDKDF (reference sequence). It was approximately 10 milliliters of peripheral blood that were drawn from each donor. The amount of total RNA extracted per sample was at least 5 micrograms. Study-level points and caveats: Since the PBMCs were unsorted, naive and antigen-experienced cells could not be conclusively compared.

This clonotype has more than one count but fewer than ten. Its target is unknown. The chain combines TRBV15 with TRBJ2-4; the D is unclear. The clonotype was recovered from a human donor in good health. The sequenced sample consisted of blood. CDR3 DNA sequence: TGTGCCACCAGCAGAGGGGTTGAAGGCATTCAGTACTTC. The encoded protein is CATSRGVEGIQYF.